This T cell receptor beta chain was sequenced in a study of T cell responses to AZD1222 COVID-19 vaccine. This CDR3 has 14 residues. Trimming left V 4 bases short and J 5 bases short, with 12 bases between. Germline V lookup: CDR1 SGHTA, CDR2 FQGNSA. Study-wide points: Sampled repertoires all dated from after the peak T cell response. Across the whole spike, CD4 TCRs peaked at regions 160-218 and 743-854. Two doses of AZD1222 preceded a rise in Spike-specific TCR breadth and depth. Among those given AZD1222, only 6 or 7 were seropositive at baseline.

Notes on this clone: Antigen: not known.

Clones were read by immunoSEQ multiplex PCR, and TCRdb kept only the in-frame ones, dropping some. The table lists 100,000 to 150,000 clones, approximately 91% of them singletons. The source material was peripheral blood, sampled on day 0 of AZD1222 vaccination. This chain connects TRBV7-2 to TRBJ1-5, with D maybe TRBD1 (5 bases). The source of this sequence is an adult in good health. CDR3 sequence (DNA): TGTGCCAGCAGCTCTCAGGGCCCTTATCAGCCCCAGCATTTT. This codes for CASSSQGPYQPQHF.